The sequence of this T cell receptor beta chain was determined in a study of metastatic and nonmetastatic thyroid tumors. As for the study in general: Blood and tumor or nodule tissue repertoires from malignant and benign thyroid patients were compared.

This CDR3 contains 16 residues. V was clipped by 6 bases and J by 0 bases; unmatched bases: 10. Germline CDR1 reads LGHNT; CDR2 reads FRNRAP. Before thyroid surgery, none of the patients had received any treatment. This clone was observed many times. TCRdb re-analyzed the PCR reads using MiXCR. This sample has roughly 64,000 clones, with about 3.8% found just once. Sequences were obtained from blood. This chain joins TRBV12-5 and TRBJ2-7; 8 nucleotides match TRBD1. The receptor comes from a female donor with papillary thyroid cancer or a benign thyroid nodule (not recorded which). Some clones in this sample may be carry-over from other donors' samples. The CDR3 reads CASGLYTGGHSYEQYF. The DNA of the CDR3 is TGTGCTAGTGGACTCTACACAGGGGGTCACTCCTACGAGCAGTACTTC.